These 9 T cell receptor beta chains share one sample of origin, sequenced in a study of early T cells in non-severe SARS-CoV-2 infection. From the 5' RACE reads, TCRdb called clonotypes with MiXCR, one entry per CDR3 protein. Of tens of thousands of distinct CDR3 sequences in the sample, about 7% were seen once. The source material was whole blood. The receptors come from an adult who was a healthcare worker with PCR-confirmed SARS-CoV-2 infection or an uninfected control (not recorded which).

The sample holds many counts of this clonotype. The chain has TRBV14 and TRBJ2-3; D is undetermined. V gave up 2 bases and J gave up 4 bases, with 4 bases separating them. CDR1 is SGHDN and CDR2 is FVKESK in the germline V gene. The CDR3 runs 12 residues. CDR3 region: CASSQNADTQYF. CDR3 DNA sequence: TGTGCCAGCAGCCAAAACGCAGATACGCAGTATTTT.

As to this clonotype: A much more abundant neighbour one base away suggests this may be a read error. The rearrangement joins TRBV20-1 to TRBJ2-5; D could derive from TRBD1 or TRBD2 (5 bases each). The V end lost 1 base, the J end lost 4 bases, and 25 bases lay between the germline ends. The germline gives CDR1 DFQATT, CDR2 SNEGSKA (reference sequence). The CDR3 totals 18 residues. CDR3 protein: CSARARGDDRTMRETQYF. The CDR3 nucleotides are TGCAGTGCTAGAGCCCGAGGGGATGATAGGACGATGCGAGAGACCCAGTACTTC.

This clonotype was observed many times. This chain links TRBV7-9 with TRBJ2-7; TRBD2 aligns across 9 bases. The J segment lost 7 bases and the V segment lost 3 bases, leaving 7 bases of the junction unmatched. This CDR3 has 14 residues. The germline CDR1 and CDR2 sequences are SEHNR and FQNEAQ (reference sequence). The CDR3 sequence is CASSLSSGVGEQYF. Here the CDR3 DNA reads TGTGCCAGCAGCTTGTCTAGCGGGGTTGGGGAGCAGTACTTC.

Only a few counts were recorded for this clonotype. The chain recombines TRBV20-1 with TRBJ1-2; the D is unclear. CDR1 and CDR2 from the germline V gene are DFQATT and SNEGSKA (reference sequence). CDR3 size: 12 residues. The ends were cut back, 3 bases at V and 4 bases at J, with 9 bases in the middle. Here the CDR3 DNA reads TGCAGTGCTAGTAAAGAAGCCTATGGCTACACCTTC. Translating gives CSASKEAYGYTF.

This clonotype appeared many times. The chain carries TRBV12-3 or TRBV12-4 and TRBJ1-5, with D tentatively TRBD1 (6 bases). V lost 5 bases, J lost 2 bases, and 16 bases lay in between. CDR3 size: 16 residues. The CDR3 spells CASSNRGGVGNQPQHF. CDR3 sequence (DNA): TGTGCCAGCAGTAATCGGGGGGGCGTTGGCAATCAGCCCCAGCATTTT.

A note on this clonotype: This could be a read error, since a much larger clone is one nucleotide away. As DNA, the CDR3 is TGTGCCAGCAGCTCAGTCGCGGGTGCTAGCGGATGGAATGAGCAGTTCTTC. Amino acids: CASSSVAGASGWNEQFF. The chain combines TRBV7-6 with TRBJ2-1; 7 nucleotides agree with TRBD2. CDR3 length equals 17 residues. J lost 7 bases, V lost 4 bases, and 16 bases had no gene match. The germline V gene encodes CDR1 SGHVS and CDR2 FNYEAQ. The variable domain in full, completed from reference TRBV7-6 and TRBJ2-1, reads GAGVSQSPRYKVTKRGQDVALRCDPISGHVSLYWYRQALGQGPEFLTYFNYEAQQDKSGLPNDRFSAERPEGSISTLTIQRTEQRDSAMYRCASSSVAGASGWNEQFFGPGTRLTVL.

This clonotype was seen a few times. The chain carries TRBV7-2 and TRBJ1-1, with D unresolved. There are 11 residues in the CDR3. The V end lost 1 base, the J end lost 14 bases, and 11 bases lay between the germline ends. Germline V gene sequence: CDR1 SGHTA, CDR2 FQGNSA. This CDR3 reads CASSLDQVSFF. The CDR3 coding sequence is TGTGCCAGCAGCTTAGATCAGGTTTCCTTCTTT.

This clonotype was seen ten or more times. The chain combines TRBV20-1 with TRBJ1-5, with a weak D call TRBD1 (5 bases). This CDR3 spans 14 amino acids. V was pared by 3 bases and J by 2 bases, with 11 bases between. The V gene's germline CDR1 is DFQATT and CDR2 SNEGSKA (reference sequence). The CDR3 DNA reads TGCAGTGCTAGCTTCGGGACCGGCAATCAGCCCCAGCATTTT. Protein: CSASFGTGNQPQHF.

This clonotype was counted ten times or more. V gene TRBV3-1 combines with J gene TRBJ2-1; TRBD2 matches at 9 bases. The CDR3 has 15 amino acids. V was pared by 0 bases and J by 7 bases, with 4 bases of the junction left unmatched. Germline CDR1 is LGHDT and CDR2 is YNNKEL (reference sequence). The CDR3 sequence: CASSQDLLAGNEQFF. The CDR3 DNA sequence: TGTGCCAGCAGCCAAGATCTGCTAGCGGGAAATGAGCAGTTCTTC.